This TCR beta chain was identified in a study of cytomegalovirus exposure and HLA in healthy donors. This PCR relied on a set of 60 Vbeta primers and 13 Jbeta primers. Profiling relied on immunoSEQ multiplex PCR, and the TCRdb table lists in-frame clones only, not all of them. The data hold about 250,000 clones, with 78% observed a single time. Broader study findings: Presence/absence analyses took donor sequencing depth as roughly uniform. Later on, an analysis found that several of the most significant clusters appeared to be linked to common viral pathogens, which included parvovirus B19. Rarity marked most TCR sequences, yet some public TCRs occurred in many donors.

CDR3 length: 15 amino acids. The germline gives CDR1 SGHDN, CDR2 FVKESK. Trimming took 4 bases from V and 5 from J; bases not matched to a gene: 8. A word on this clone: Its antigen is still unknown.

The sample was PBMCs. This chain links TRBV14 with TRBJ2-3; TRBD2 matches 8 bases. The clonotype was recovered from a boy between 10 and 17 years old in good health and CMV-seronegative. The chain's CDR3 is CASSPLRGAIDTQYF. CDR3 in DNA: TGTGCCAGCAGCCCTTTGCGGGGGGCCATAGATACGCAGTATTTT.